A selection of T cell receptor beta chains follows, all from one sample in a study of T cell repertoires in cytomegalovirus infection. TCRdb reprocessed the reads via MiXCR and lists one record per CDR3 protein. The sample yields 200,000 or so distinct CDR3 sequences, 28% seen once. The specimen was PBMCs. The receptor source for this set is a human donor in good health (CMV status not recorded). Some clones in this sample may be carry-over from other donors' samples. CDR3s include the opening cysteine and the closing phenylalanine or tryptophan. Each record gives: D gene, V gene, J gene, clone size, CDR3 DNA, CDR3 protein. A D gene is named only where the DNA matches it firmly. Clone size is not always given. Where it is, it says once, few, many or a class for expanded clones.

d_call: TRBD1; v_call: TRBV7-2; j_call: TRBJ2-5; clone_size: few; cdr3_nt: TGTGCCAGCAGCTCCCCCAGGCCCGGGACAGGGTTGGAGACCCAGTACTTC; cdr3_aa: CASSSPRPGTGLETQYF
d_call: TRBD1; v_call: TRBV6-8; j_call: TRBJ1-1; clone_size: NA; cdr3_nt: TGTGCCAGCAGTTACACGCTGACAGGGAAGTCCACTGAAGCTTTCTTT; cdr3_aa: CASSYTLTGKSTEAFF
d_call: NA; v_call: TRBV5-6; j_call: TRBJ1-3; clone_size: NA; cdr3_nt: TGTGCCAGCAGCCCCGGGGGAGTCTCTGGAAACACCATATATTTT; cdr3_aa: CASSPGGVSGNTIYF
d_call: NA; v_call: TRBV7-2; j_call: TRBJ2-3; clone_size: many; cdr3_nt: TGTGCCAGCAGCTTCCGCGGAGGCTCTACCACAGATACGCAGTATTTT; cdr3_aa: CASSFRGGSTTDTQYF
d_call: NA; v_call: TRBV11-2; j_call: TRBJ2-1; clone_size: few; cdr3_nt: TGTGCCAGCAGCTCAGGCGGGCTCAATGAGCAGTTCTTC; cdr3_aa: CASSSGGLNEQFF
d_call: TRBD1; v_call: TRBV7-6; j_call: TRBJ2-5; clone_size: NA; cdr3_nt: TGTGCCAGCAGCTTATCGGGACAGGGTGAGGGAGAGACCCAGTACTTC; cdr3_aa: CASSLSGQGEGETQYF
d_call: NA; v_call: TRBV6-6; j_call: TRBJ1-1; clone_size: few; cdr3_nt: TGTGCCAGCAAGATGGAGGGTCCGGGGACTGAAGCTTTCTTT; cdr3_aa: CASKMEGPGTEAFF
d_call: TRBD2; v_call: TRBV20-1; j_call: TRBJ2-5; clone_size: once; cdr3_nt: TGCAGTGCCAAAGGACTAGCGGGGGGACAAGAGACCCAGTACTTC; cdr3_aa: CSAKGLAGGQETQYF
d_call: TRBD2; v_call: TRBV6-6; j_call: TRBJ2-1; clone_size: NA; cdr3_nt: TGTGCCAGCAGTTACTCCCCCCGACTAGCGGGGATAAACAATGAGCAGTTCTTC; cdr3_aa: CASSYSPRLAGINNEQFF
d_call: NA; v_call: TRBV19; j_call: TRBJ1-1; clone_size: few; cdr3_nt: TGTGCCAGTAGTTCGTATCGGGGGAACACTGAAGCTTTCTTT; cdr3_aa: CASSSYRGNTEAFF
d_call: TRBD1; v_call: TRBV5-1; j_call: TRBJ1-1; clone_size: NA; cdr3_nt: TGCGCCAGCACCCCGGTGGTCCAGGGGGGATGTTGCACTGAAGCTTTCTTT; cdr3_aa: CASTPVVQGGCCTEAFF
d_call: NA; v_call: TRBV11-2; j_call: TRBJ1-1; clone_size: once; cdr3_nt: TGTGCCAGCAGCCCGCGGGGGTCCCACATGAACACTGAAGCTTTCTTT; cdr3_aa: CASSPRGSHMNTEAFF
d_call: TRBD2; v_call: TRBV24-1; j_call: TRBJ2-3; clone_size: few; cdr3_nt: TGTGCGACCTACGGGGCAGCGGGGGGCCGGGCAGATACGCAGTATTTT; cdr3_aa: CATYGAAGGRADTQYF
d_call: NA; v_call: TRBV6-1; j_call: TRBJ2-3; clone_size: NA; cdr3_nt: TGTGCCAGCAGTGCAGACTCCTCAGGGACGCAGTATTTT; cdr3_aa: CASSADSSGTQYF
d_call: TRBD2; v_call: TRBV12-3/TRBV12-4; j_call: TRBJ2-1; clone_size: NA; cdr3_nt: TGTGCCAGCAGTTTAAGCAAGGGAGGGTCGTTCTTC; cdr3_aa: CASSLSKGGSFF
d_call: TRBD1; v_call: TRBV24-1; j_call: TRBJ1-2; clone_size: NA; cdr3_nt: TGTGCCACCAGTGATCGGGACAGGGGCTATGGCTACACCTTC; cdr3_aa: CATSDRDRGYGYTF
d_call: TRBD1; v_call: TRBV7-6; j_call: TRBJ1-1; clone_size: many; cdr3_nt: TGTGCCAGTTCCCGGGACAGAGGGGCCCCAAACACTGAAGCTTTCTTT; cdr3_aa: CASSRDRGAPNTEAFF
d_call: NA; v_call: TRBV7-3; j_call: TRBJ1-2; clone_size: once; cdr3_nt: TGTGCCAGCAGCGAGGACAGTAACTATGGCTACACCTTC; cdr3_aa: CASSEDSNYGYTF
d_call: NA; v_call: TRBV7-9; j_call: TRBJ1-6; clone_size: few; cdr3_nt: TGTGCCAGCAGCTTAGCGCGGGGGGAGAATTCACCCCTCCACTTT; cdr3_aa: CASSLARGENSPLHF
d_call: TRBD2; v_call: TRBV11-2; j_call: TRBJ2-5; clone_size: NA; cdr3_nt: TGTGCCAGCAGCCCTTCGGGCTGGGGGGGGACCCAGTACTTC; cdr3_aa: CASSPSGWGGTQYF
d_call: NA; v_call: TRBV29-1; j_call: TRBJ1-1; clone_size: NA; cdr3_nt: TGCAGCGTTGATCCGGGGCTAGGGAACACTGAAGCTTTCTTT; cdr3_aa: CSVDPGLGNTEAFF
d_call: NA; v_call: TRBV27; j_call: TRBJ1-5; clone_size: NA; cdr3_nt: TGTGCCAGCACTCTCCAACCAGGCGGGCCCCAGCATTTT; cdr3_aa: CASTLQPGGPQHF
d_call: TRBD1; v_call: TRBV6-5; j_call: TRBJ1-2; clone_size: few; cdr3_nt: TGTGCCAGCAGTTCGCCCAGGGGGCGCAACTATGGCTACACCTTC; cdr3_aa: CASSSPRGRNYGYTF
d_call: TRBD1; v_call: TRBV20-1; j_call: TRBJ1-5; clone_size: NA; cdr3_nt: TGCAGTGCTAGAGATTGGGACAGGGAAGGACAGCCCCAGCATTTT; cdr3_aa: CSARDWDREGQPQHF
d_call: TRBD2; v_call: TRBV6-4; j_call: TRBJ2-1; clone_size: NA; cdr3_nt: TGTGCCAGCAGTGACGGGACTAGCGGGGGCAATGAGCAGTTCTTC; cdr3_aa: CASSDGTSGGNEQFF
d_call: NA; v_call: TRBV12-3/TRBV12-4; j_call: TRBJ1-2; clone_size: once; cdr3_nt: TGTGCCAGCAGCTCGGGAGGAAGCTATGGCTACACCTTC; cdr3_aa: CASSSGGSYGYTF
d_call: TRBD2; v_call: TRBV5-1; j_call: TRBJ2-1; clone_size: many; cdr3_nt: TGCGCCAGCAGCCAACCTGGGACTAGCTCAAGTGGAACCTACAATGAGCAGTTCTTC; cdr3_aa: CASSQPGTSSSGTYNEQFF
d_call: NA; v_call: TRBV3-1; j_call: TRBJ1-1; clone_size: NA; cdr3_nt: TGTGCCAGCAGCCCGGCAGTCCTGGGCACTGAAGCTTTCTTT; cdr3_aa: CASSPAVLGTEAFF
d_call: TRBD2; v_call: TRBV29-1; j_call: TRBJ2-5; clone_size: NA; cdr3_nt: TGCAGCGTGGAGGTTAGCGGGGGAAAGACCCAGTACTTC; cdr3_aa: CSVEVSGGKTQYF
d_call: TRBD2; v_call: TRBV29-1; j_call: TRBJ2-7; clone_size: few; cdr3_nt: TGCAGCGCTAGCGGGGGGTATGACGAGCAGTACTTC; cdr3_aa: CSASGGYDEQYF
d_call: NA; v_call: TRBV10-3; j_call: TRBJ1-2; clone_size: NA; cdr3_nt: TGTGCCATCAGTGAGGCAGGAAACTATGGCTACACCTTC; cdr3_aa: CAISEAGNYGYTF
d_call: NA; v_call: TRBV12-5; j_call: TRBJ1-1; clone_size: NA; cdr3_nt: TGTGCTAGTGGCTCCTCCGGGAATCTCCTTCCGAACACTGAAGCTTTCTTT; cdr3_aa: CASGSSGNLLPNTEAFF
d_call: NA; v_call: TRBV19; j_call: TRBJ1-4; clone_size: NA; cdr3_nt: TGTGCCAGTAGTCTCGTGCAGGGAGCCGAAAAACTGTTTTTT; cdr3_aa: CASSLVQGAEKLFF
d_call: TRBD2; v_call: TRBV20-1; j_call: TRBJ2-3; clone_size: few; cdr3_nt: TGCAGTGCTCCCCGGGGAAAAAGCGGGAGAAGCACAGATACGCAGTATTTT; cdr3_aa: CSAPRGKSGRSTDTQYF
d_call: NA; v_call: TRBV12-3/TRBV12-4; j_call: TRBJ1-3; clone_size: NA; cdr3_nt: TGTGCCAGCAGTTTGAGCCCGACCATATATTTT; cdr3_aa: CASSLSPTIYF
d_call: NA; v_call: TRBV6-5; j_call: TRBJ2-7; clone_size: few; cdr3_nt: TGTGCCAGCAGTTACGGGACCTCCTACGAGCAGTACTTC; cdr3_aa: CASSYGTSYEQYF
d_call: NA; v_call: TRBV6-5; j_call: TRBJ1-1; clone_size: NA; cdr3_nt: TGTGCCAGCAGTTATAGGGACTCGAACACTGAAGCTTTCTTT; cdr3_aa: CASSYRDSNTEAFF
d_call: NA; v_call: TRBV9; j_call: TRBJ1-5; clone_size: NA; cdr3_nt: TGTGCCAGCAGCGTTACAGCTTATCAGCCCCAGCATTTT; cdr3_aa: CASSVTAYQPQHF
d_call: NA; v_call: TRBV25-1; j_call: TRBJ2-3; clone_size: few; cdr3_nt: TGTGCCAGCAGCGACAGGATGTCCACAGATACGCAGTATTTT; cdr3_aa: CASSDRMSTDTQYF
d_call: NA; v_call: TRBV7-2; j_call: TRBJ1-3; clone_size: NA; cdr3_nt: TGTGCCAGCAGCTTAAGGCAGGGCTCTGGAAACACCATATATTTT; cdr3_aa: CASSLRQGSGNTIYF
d_call: NA; v_call: TRBV4-1; j_call: TRBJ1-2; clone_size: few; cdr3_nt: TGCGCCAGCAGCCAAGATGGGGTGAACTATGGCTACACCTTC; cdr3_aa: CASSQDGVNYGYTF
d_call: TRBD1; v_call: TRBV11-1; j_call: TRBJ1-1; clone_size: few; cdr3_nt: TGTGCCAGCCGTTCTCAAAGGGGGCGGGCCACTGAAGCTTTCTTT; cdr3_aa: CASRSQRGRATEAFF
d_call: TRBD1; v_call: TRBV5-1; j_call: TRBJ1-1; clone_size: few; cdr3_nt: TGCGCCAGCAGCTTGTATCGGGACAGGGTCCCTGAAGCTTTCTTT; cdr3_aa: CASSLYRDRVPEAFF
d_call: NA; v_call: TRBV12-5; j_call: TRBJ1-4; clone_size: NA; cdr3_nt: TGTGCTAGTGGTTCGAACATCGGTGAAAAACTGTTTTTT; cdr3_aa: CASGSNIGEKLFF
d_call: TRBD1; v_call: TRBV5-8; j_call: TRBJ2-7; clone_size: NA; cdr3_nt: TGTGCCAGCAGCCCGGAGGCAGGGGGACCCTACGAGCAGTACTTC; cdr3_aa: CASSPEAGGPYEQYF
d_call: NA; v_call: TRBV5-4; j_call: TRBJ2-5; clone_size: NA; cdr3_nt: TGTGCCAGCAGCTTCGACAGGCAAATGGGAGAGACCCAGTACTTC; cdr3_aa: CASSFDRQMGETQYF
d_call: TRBD1; v_call: TRBV7-2; j_call: TRBJ1-1; clone_size: many; cdr3_nt: TGTGCCAGCAGCTTAGGACCCCCCGGGACAGGAAGGGGAGCTTTCTTT; cdr3_aa: CASSLGPPGTGRGAFF
d_call: TRBD1; v_call: TRBV20-1; j_call: TRBJ2-1; clone_size: NA; cdr3_nt: TGCAGTGCTAGAGATCTGGGGACAGGGTCATATTATGAGCAGTTCTTC; cdr3_aa: CSARDLGTGSYYEQFF